The rows below give T cell receptor beta chains drawn from one sample of a study of T cell responses to AZD1222 COVID-19 vaccine. The method was immunoSEQ multiplex PCR; TCRdb's version includes in-frame clones alone and lacks a portion of them. The sample consists of roughly 110,000 clones, about 91% of them appearing once. Here the sequenced sample was peripheral blood, taken 28 days after the second AZD1222 dose. Receptors were obtained from an adult who received the AZD1222 COVID-19 vaccine. Both conserved end residues are part of each CDR3. The order of the fields is D gene, V gene, J gene, CDR3 length, clone size, CDR3 DNA, CDR3 protein. The D gene is left open where the match is weak. The size entry is marked missing in some rows and otherwise reads once, few, many or a size class.

>TRBD2|TRBV6-2/TRBV6-3|TRBJ2-1|16|NA
TGTGCCAGCAACCCGGGACTAGCGGGGCCAGTGAATGAGCAGTTCTTC
CASNPGLAGPVNEQFF
>TRBD2|TRBV5-4|TRBJ2-5|15|once
TGTGCCAGCAGCTCGGGACTAGCGGGGGAAGAGACCCAGTACTTC
CASSSGLAGEETQYF
>TRBD2|TRBV29-1|TRBJ2-3|14|NA
TGCAGCGTCGCCCGGGGGGAGGTGATAGATACGCAGTATTTT
CSVARGEVIDTQYF
>NA|TRBV15|TRBJ2-7|13|few
TGTGCCACCAGCAGAGATTGGAAGTACGAGCAGTACTTC
CATSRDWKYEQYF
>NA|TRBV18|TRBJ1-2|13|once
TGTGCCAGCTCACCATTGGAGGGACGCGGCTACACCTTC
CASSPLEGRGYTF
>NA|TRBV7-3|TRBJ2-2|14|NA
TGTGCCAGCCGCGGGGACGCTACCACCGGGGAGCTGTTTTTT
CASRGDATTGELFF
>TRBD1|TRBV7-2|TRBJ1-1|13|NA
TGTGCCAGCAAGACAGGGAGAAACACTGAAGCTTTCTTT
CASKTGRNTEAFF
>TRBD1|TRBV6-6|TRBJ2-3|16|NA
TGTGCCAGCAGCCGATCCGGGACAGGGTATTCCGATACGCAGTATTTT
CASSRSGTGYSDTQYF
>NA|TRBV4-1|TRBJ2-2|16|NA
TGCGCCAGCAGCCAAGAGGTTGGGGCGAACACCGGGGAGCTGTTTTTT
CASSQEVGANTGELFF
>NA|TRBV4-1|TRBJ1-1|13|few
TGCGCCAGCAGCCAAGAGGGGGAAACTGAAGCTTTCTTT
CASSQEGETEAFF
>NA|TRBV6-5|TRBJ2-2|15|NA
TGTGCCAGCAGTTACTCGCCAGGGAATACTGGGGAGCTGTTTTTT
CASSYSPGNTGELFF
>TRBD1|TRBV2|TRBJ1-6|17|NA
TGTGCCAGCAGAACCAGACAGGGGGAATCCTATAATTCACCCCTCCACTTT
CASRTRQGESYNSPLHF
>NA|TRBV2|TRBJ1-2|13|once
TGTGCCAGCAGTGAATTAGGCAGGGCTGGCTACACCTTC
CASSELGRAGYTF
>NA|TRBV18|TRBJ1-4|14|NA
TGTGCCAGCTCATTGGGACTGACGAATGAAAAACTGTTTTTT
CASSLGLTNEKLFF
>TRBD2|TRBV2|TRBJ2-3|15|once
TGTGCCAGCAGTTCGGGACTACTTTTCGCAGATACGCAGTATTTT
CASSSGLLFADTQYF
>TRBD1|TRBV19|TRBJ1-5|16|NA
TGTGCCAGTAGTCTCGGGACAGGGGCACTAAATCAGCCCCAGCATTTT
CASSLGTGALNQPQHF
>NA|TRBV10-3|TRBJ1-2|15|NA
TGTGCCATCAGTGACAGGGTGACTTTTAACTATGGCTACACCTTC
CAISDRVTFNYGYTF
>NA|TRBV2|TRBJ2-1|17|NA
TGTGCCAGCAGTGAAGAGGGTCCTAGCGTATCCTACAATGAGCAGTTCTTC
CASSEEGPSVSYNEQFF
>NA|TRBV6-6|TRBJ1-6|14|NA
TGTGCCAGCAGTTACACCTCCAATAATTCACCCCTCCACTTT
CASSYTSNNSPLHF
>NA|TRBV18|TRBJ2-3|14|NA
TGTGCCAGCTCACCGGGGCAGGGCTCAGATACGCAGTATTTT
CASSPGQGSDTQYF
>TRBD2|TRBV28|TRBJ2-7|14|NA
TGTGCCAGCACCGAAGCGGGGGCCTCCTACGAGCAGTACTTC
CASTEAGASYEQYF
>NA|TRBV7-9|TRBJ1-1|12|NA
TGTGCCAGCAGCCCTCAAGACACTGAAGCTTTCTTT
CASSPQDTEAFF
>NA|TRBV5-1|TRBJ2-7|13|NA
TGCGCCAGCAGCCCCGGGATCAGCTACGAGCAGTACTTC
CASSPGISYEQYF
>TRBD1|TRBV7-9|TRBJ1-1|14|NA
TGTGCCAGCAGTCGGACAGGGGCGAACACTGAAGCTTTCTTT
CASSRTGANTEAFF
>TRBD2|TRBV12-5|TRBJ2-1|15|NA
TGTGCTAGTGGTTCTATGGGGGGGGACTACAATGAGCAGTTCTTC
CASGSMGGDYNEQFF
>NA|TRBV12-3/TRBV12-4|TRBJ1-1|13|NA
TGTGCCAGCAGTTTTAAGGACGGCACTGAAGCTTTCTTT
CASSFKDGTEAFF
>NA|TRBV4-1|TRBJ1-3|16|NA
TGCGCCAGCAGCCAAGATCTAGCCGGGACTGGAAACACCATATATTTT
CASSQDLAGTGNTIYF
>NA|TRBV28|TRBJ1-2|13|NA
TGTGCCAGCAGGCCAGGACAAAACTATGGCTACACCTTC
CASRPGQNYGYTF
>NA|TRBV6-5|TRBJ1-6|14|NA
TGTGCCAGCAGTACCAGTGGCAGAAATTCACCCCTCCACTTT
CASSTSGRNSPLHF
>NA|TRBV28|TRBJ1-5|15|NA
TGTGCCAGCACATCGCCGGGGGAGGGCAATCAGCCCCAGCATTTT
CASTSPGEGNQPQHF
>TRBD2|TRBV5-5|TRBJ2-1|16|NA
TGTGCCAGCAGCTTGGCAGGCGGGGGGCTGGTCGATGAGCAGTTCTTC
CASSLAGGGLVDEQFF
>TRBD2|TRBV6-5|TRBJ2-5|15|NA
TGTGCCAGCAGTAATCAGGGACTAGCGGCAAAGACCCAGTACTTC
CASSNQGLAAKTQYF
>TRBD1|TRBV18|TRBJ1-2|15|NA
TGTGCCAGCTCACCGGCCCTCGGGACAGGGTATGGCTACACCTTC
CASSPALGTGYGYTF
>TRBD1|TRBV6-5|TRBJ1-2|14|NA
TGTGCCAGCAGTTACCGGACAGGGGCCTATGGCTACACCTTC
CASSYRTGAYGYTF
>TRBD2|TRBV10-3|TRBJ2-2|14|NA
TGTGCCATCAGTGCGGGGGGGCAAACCGGGGAGCTGTTTTTT
CAISAGGQTGELFF
>TRBD1|TRBV4-3|TRBJ1-6|16|NA
TGCGCCAGCAGCCAAGATGGGACAGGGGTAATTTCACCCCTCCACTTT
CASSQDGTGVISPLHF
>NA|TRBV27|TRBJ1-4|15|NA
TGTGCCAGCAGTTTTGGATCGGCAGGGCCTGAAAAACTGTTTTTT
CASSFGSAGPEKLFF
>NA|TRBV6-2/TRBV6-3|TRBJ1-1|12|NA
TGTGCCAGCAGTGCAGGGCTCACTGAAGCTTTCTTT
CASSAGLTEAFF
>NA|TRBV6-5|TRBJ1-1|13|NA
TGTGCCAGCAGGTCAGGTTTGAACACTGAAGCTTTCTTT
CASRSGLNTEAFF
>NA|TRBV11-2|TRBJ1-2|14|NA
TGTGCCAGCAGCTCCATCCACGGGAACTATGGCTACACCTTC
CASSSIHGNYGYTF
>TRBD1|TRBV7-2|TRBJ1-5|15|medium-sized
TGTGCCAGCAGCCCGACAGGGGCCCTAGGGCAGCCCCAGCATTTT
CASSPTGALGQPQHF
>NA|TRBV28|TRBJ1-1|11|NA
TGTGCCAGCAGTTTAGGCTGGGCGGCTTTCTTT
CASSLGWAAFF
>TRBD2|TRBV6-2/TRBV6-3|TRBJ2-3|11|NA
TGTGCCAGCAGTAGCGGGGGAACGCAGTATTTT
CASSSGGTQYF
>NA|TRBV19|TRBJ1-1|14|NA
TGTGCCAGTAGTAAGGCAGGGAGTGTGACTGAAGCTTTCTTT
CASSKAGSVTEAFF
>NA|TRBV28|TRBJ1-1|14|NA
TGTGCCAGCAGTCCCCCCGCCCCCAAAACTGAAGCTTTCTTT
CASSPPAPKTEAFF
>NA|TRBV29-1|TRBJ1-2|10|NA
TGCAGCGTTTTCCAGGACGGCTACACCTTC
CSVFQDGYTF
>NA|TRBV5-5|TRBJ2-7|13|NA
TGTGCCAGCAGCGCCCCGGACTCCCCAGAGCAGTACTTC
CASSAPDSPEQYF
>NA|TRBV3-1/TRBV3-2|TRBJ2-2|18|NA
TGTGCCAGCAGCCAAGACCCCAGGGATGCCACGAACACCGGGGAGCTGTTTTTT
CASSQDPRDATNTGELFF
>NA|TRBV12-5|TRBJ1-1|17|NA
TGTGCTAGTGGTTTGGTACCCCTCGGACAAGTGAACACTGAAGCTTTCTTT
CASGLVPLGQVNTEAFF
>TRBD1|TRBV7-2|TRBJ1-2|14|NA
TGTGCCAGCAGCCCAGGACAGGGGGCGGGTGGCTACACCTTC
CASSPGQGAGGYTF